This T cell receptor (beta chain) is from a study of Tregs in tolerant kidney transplant recipients. Germline CDR1 is MNHNY and CDR2 is SVGAGI (reference sequence). This CDR3 region has 15 residues. TCRdb keeps only in-frame clones here, not all; method: immunoSEQ multiplex PCR. The sample has tens of thousands of clones, less than 97% seen once. A word on this clone: What it recognizes is unknown.

Material for sequencing was Tregs from blood cultured with allogeneic cells. This rearrangement joins TRBV6-6 to TRBJ2-5; 9 nucleotides align to TRBD2. The J call is in doubt because the DNA end fits TRBJ2-7 better. The origin of this receptor is a human donor in good health. CDR3 bases: TGTGCCAGCAGTGAGACTAGCGGAGCTCGGTACGAGCAGTACTTC. It encodes CASSETSGARYEQYF.